The entry below describes one T cell receptor beta chain. Its antigen is unknown. No per-base quality is available; no much larger clone lies one base away. The data were obtained in a study of T-cell reconstitution after alpha-beta-depleted transplantation in children (dated by TCRdb to 2016 to 2017). Study-wide context: The study quantitatively tracked T-cell immune reconstitution after TCRalphabeta/CD19-depleted allogeneic hematopoietic cell transplantation in children using TCR repertoire profiling. Study-wide findings and limitations: The apparently early recovery of alphabetaT-cell counts about two months after transplant reportedly depended on only several hundred rapidly expanded clones that came from non-depleted graft cells. Over subsequent months, a decline in hyperexpanded clone frequencies was noted, and after one year, T-cell counts and TCRbeta diversity were mostly ascribed to newly produced T cells. In some patients, the high TCRbeta diversity seen at day 60 was put down to recipient T cells and intrathymic progenitors that had survived conditioning.

Library preparation employed PCR. TCRdb lists the instrument as Illumina HiSeq 2500. Molecular barcoding was employed in the preparation of TCR libraries, with unique molecular identifiers being used to normalize TCRbeta repertoire quantification. Starting from the raw public reads, TCRdb applied fastp trimming at Q25, assembled clones with MiXCR and retained in-frame beta chains. Entries that share a CDR3 protein sequence are merged under the most common genes and DNA. Present in this sample are around 250,000 distinct CDR3 sequences, roughly a quarter of which were seen just once. The ten top clones hold around 2.5% of the sample. The treatment or condition tag for this specimen amounts to: allogeneic hematopoietic cell transplantation with graft depleted of TCRalphabeta T cells and CD19 B cells. The children who served as transplant recipients had been given grafts of TCRalphabeta/CD19-depleted allogeneic hematopoietic cells.

The sequenced sample was PBMCs, obtained before TCRalphabeta/CD19-depleted stem cell transplant. The clonotype was recovered from a girl aged 2-10 years with Fanconi anemia, due to receive a stem cell transplant.

DNA sequence: TGTGCCAGCAGCTTAGGGGCCGGGACTAGCCGATCTAGCACAGATACGCAGTATTTT. This sequence encodes CASSLGAGTSRSSTDTQYF. The chain joins TRBV11-3 to TRBJ2-3, and 9 junction bases match TRBD2. The CDR3 runs 19 residues from the cysteine to the phenylalanine. CDR3 DNA is the only sequence kept; it has 57 bases, read in frame from the first base. Here V drops 1 base and J drops 0 bases, and the junction holds 11 bases not matched to any gene. Taken from the germline V gene, the CDR1 and CDR2 loops are SGHNT and YENEEA.